The source of this T cell receptor beta chain is a study of T cell responses to AZD1222 COVID-19 vaccine. Broader study findings: Among the donors, most were white British and more were female, and clonal diversity was possibly underestimated. Sampling captured repertoires only after the peak T cell response. Baseline testing showed seropositivity in only six AZD1222 recipients. Rises in breadth and depth of Spike-specific TCRs came after two AZD1222 doses.

Measured with immunoSEQ multiplex PCR; TCRdb has only the in-frame clones, and not every one. The sample records 100,000 to 150,000 clones, 85% to 90% being singletons. The ends were cut back, 6 bases at V and 1 base at J, with 7 bases in the middle. This CDR3 region has 13 residues. A word on this clone: The antigen remains unidentified.

V gene TRBV12-3 or TRBV12-4 combines with J gene TRBJ1-5; no firm D call. The sequences come from peripheral blood, collected on day 0 of MenACWY control vaccination. The TCR originated in an adult in good health. Written as DNA, the CDR3 is TGTGCCAGCAGACCGGACAGCAATCAGCCCCAGCATTTT. Amino acid sequence: CASRPDSNQPQHF.